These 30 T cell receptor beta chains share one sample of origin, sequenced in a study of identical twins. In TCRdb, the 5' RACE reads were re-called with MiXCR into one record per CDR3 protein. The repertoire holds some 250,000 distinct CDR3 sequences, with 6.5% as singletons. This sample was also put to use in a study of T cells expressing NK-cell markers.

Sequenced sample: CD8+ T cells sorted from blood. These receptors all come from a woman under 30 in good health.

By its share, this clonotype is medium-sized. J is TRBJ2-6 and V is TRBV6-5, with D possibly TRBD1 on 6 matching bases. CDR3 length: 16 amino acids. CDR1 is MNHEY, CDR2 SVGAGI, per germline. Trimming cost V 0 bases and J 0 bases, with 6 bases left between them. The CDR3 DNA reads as TGTGCCAGCAGTTACTCAGGGGGCTCTGGGGCCAACGTCCTGACTTTC. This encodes CASSYSGGSGANVLTF.

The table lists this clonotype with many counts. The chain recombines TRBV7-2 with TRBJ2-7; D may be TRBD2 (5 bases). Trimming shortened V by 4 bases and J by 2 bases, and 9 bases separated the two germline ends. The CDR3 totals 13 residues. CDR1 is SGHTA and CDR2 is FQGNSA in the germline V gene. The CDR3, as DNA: TGTGCCAGCAGCTACCGGACTCCCTACGAGCAGTACTTC. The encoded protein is CASSYRTPYEQYF.

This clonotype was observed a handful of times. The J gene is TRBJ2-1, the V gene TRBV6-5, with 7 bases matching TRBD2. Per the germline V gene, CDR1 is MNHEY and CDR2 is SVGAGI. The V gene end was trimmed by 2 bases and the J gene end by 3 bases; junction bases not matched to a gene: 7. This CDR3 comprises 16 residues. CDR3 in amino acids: CASSYTRDYYYNEQFF. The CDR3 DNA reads TGTGCCAGCAGTTACACCCGGGACTACTACTACAATGAGCAGTTCTTC.

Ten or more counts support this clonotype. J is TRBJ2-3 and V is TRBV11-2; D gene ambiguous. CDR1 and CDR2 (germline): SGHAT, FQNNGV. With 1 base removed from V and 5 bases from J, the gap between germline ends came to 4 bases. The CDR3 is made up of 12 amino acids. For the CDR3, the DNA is TGTGCCAGCAGCTTAGTGGGAGATACGCAGTATTTT. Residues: CASSLVGDTQYF. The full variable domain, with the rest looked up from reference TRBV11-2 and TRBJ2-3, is EAGVAQSPRYKIIEKRQSVAFWCNPISGHATLYWYQQILGQGPKLLIQFQNNGVVDDSQLPKDRFSAERLKGVDSTLKIQPAKLEDSAVYLCASSLVGDTQYFGPGTRLTVL.

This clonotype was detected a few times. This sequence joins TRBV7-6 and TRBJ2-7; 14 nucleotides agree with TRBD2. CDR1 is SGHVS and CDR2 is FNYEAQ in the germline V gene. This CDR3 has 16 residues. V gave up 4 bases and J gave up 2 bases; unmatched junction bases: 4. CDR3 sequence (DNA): TGTGCCAGCAGCTCCGGACTAGCGGGGGGCCCCTACGAGCAGTACTTC. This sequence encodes CASSSGLAGGPYEQYF.

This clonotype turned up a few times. This chain's CDR3 is CAISESTAGYGYTF. The CDR3 nucleotides read TGTGCCATCAGTGAGTCGACAGCCGGATATGGCTACACCTTC. The V and J genes are TRBV10-3 and TRBJ1-2, with D perhaps matching TRBD1 (5 bases). The germline gives CDR1 ENHRY, CDR2 SYGVKD. The CDR3 totals 14 residues. The germline V and J ends were trimmed by 0 bases and 5 bases, with 10 bases remaining between them.

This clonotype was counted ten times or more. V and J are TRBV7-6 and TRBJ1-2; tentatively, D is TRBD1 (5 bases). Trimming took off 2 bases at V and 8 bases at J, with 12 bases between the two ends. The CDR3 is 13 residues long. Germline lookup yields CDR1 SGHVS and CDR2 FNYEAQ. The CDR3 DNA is TGTGCCAGCAGCTTATATCTGGGGACCGGCTACACCTTC. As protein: CASSLYLGTGYTF.

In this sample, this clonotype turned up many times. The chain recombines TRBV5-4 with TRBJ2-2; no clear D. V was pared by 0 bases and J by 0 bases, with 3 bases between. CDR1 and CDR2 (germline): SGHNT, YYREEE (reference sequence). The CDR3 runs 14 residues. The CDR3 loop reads CASSLEANTGELFF. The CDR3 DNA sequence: TGTGCCAGCAGCTTGGAGGCGAACACCGGGGAGCTGTTTTTT.

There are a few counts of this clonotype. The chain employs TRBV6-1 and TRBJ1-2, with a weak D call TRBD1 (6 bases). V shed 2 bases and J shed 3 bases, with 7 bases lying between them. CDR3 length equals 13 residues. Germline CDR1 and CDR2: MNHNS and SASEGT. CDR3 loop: CASSERGDYGYTF. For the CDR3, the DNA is TGTGCCAGCAGTGAAAGGGGGGACTATGGCTACACCTTC.

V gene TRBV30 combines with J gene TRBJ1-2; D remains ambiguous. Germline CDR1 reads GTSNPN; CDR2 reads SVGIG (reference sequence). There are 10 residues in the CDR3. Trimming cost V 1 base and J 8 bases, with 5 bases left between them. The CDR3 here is CAWSGRGYTF. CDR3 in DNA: TGTGCCTGGAGTGGACGCGGCTACACCTTC.

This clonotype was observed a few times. The CDR3 bases are TGTGCCAGCAGCGTAGTGGACATGGCAGATACGCAGTATTTT. Translation: CASSVVDMADTQYF. The V call is TRBV9, the J call TRBJ2-3, with D possibly TRBD1 on 5 matching bases. Between the trimmed V and J ends, which lost 0 bases and 4 bases, there was a span of 9 bases. This CDR3 is built from 14 residues. From germline, CDR1 is SGDLS and CDR2 YYNGEE.

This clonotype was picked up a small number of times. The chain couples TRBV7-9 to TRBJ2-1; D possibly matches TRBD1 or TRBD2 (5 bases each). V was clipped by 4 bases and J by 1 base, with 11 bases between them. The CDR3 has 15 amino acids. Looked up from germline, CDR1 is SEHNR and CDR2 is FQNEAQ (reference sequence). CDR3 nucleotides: TGTGCCAGCAGCTCCGGGACCATATCCTACAATGAGCAGTTCTTC. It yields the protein CASSSGTISYNEQFF.

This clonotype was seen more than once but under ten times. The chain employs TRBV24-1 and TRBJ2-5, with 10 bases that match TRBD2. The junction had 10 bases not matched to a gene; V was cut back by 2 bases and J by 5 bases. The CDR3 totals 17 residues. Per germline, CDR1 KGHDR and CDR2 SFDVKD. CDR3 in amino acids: CATSDSGSGGDMETQYF. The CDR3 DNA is TGTGCCACCAGTGATTCGGGGAGCGGGGGGGATATGGAGACCCAGTACTTC.

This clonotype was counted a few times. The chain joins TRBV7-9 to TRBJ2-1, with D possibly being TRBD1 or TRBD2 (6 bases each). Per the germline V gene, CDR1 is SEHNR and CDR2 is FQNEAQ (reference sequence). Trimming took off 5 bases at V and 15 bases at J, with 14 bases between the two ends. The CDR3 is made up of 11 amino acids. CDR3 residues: CASSLGGGTFF. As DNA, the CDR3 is TGTGCCAGCAGCCTCGGGGGCGGTACGTTCTTC. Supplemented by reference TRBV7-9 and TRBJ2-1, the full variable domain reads DTGVSQNPRHKITKRGQNVTFRCDPISEHNRLYWYRQTLGQGPEFLTYFQNEAQLEKSRLLSDRFSAERPKGSFSTLEIQRTEQGDSAMYLCASSLGGGTFFGPGTRLTVL.

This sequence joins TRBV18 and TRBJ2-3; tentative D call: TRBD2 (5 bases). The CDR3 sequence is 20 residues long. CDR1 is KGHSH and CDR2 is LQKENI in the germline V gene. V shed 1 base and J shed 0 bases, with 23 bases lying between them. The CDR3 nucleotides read TGTGCCAGCTCACCACTTCTCTCAGCGGAAGCACCTCATAGCACAGATACGCAGTATTTT. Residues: CASSPLLSAEAPHSTDTQYF.

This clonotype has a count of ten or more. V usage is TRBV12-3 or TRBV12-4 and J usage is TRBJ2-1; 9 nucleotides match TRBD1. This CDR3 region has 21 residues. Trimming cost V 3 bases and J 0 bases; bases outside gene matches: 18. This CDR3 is CASSFVTGTGRFGTSYNEQFF. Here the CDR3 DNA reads TGTGCCAGCAGTTTCGTCACCGGGACAGGGAGGTTCGGGACCTCCTACAATGAGCAGTTCTTC.

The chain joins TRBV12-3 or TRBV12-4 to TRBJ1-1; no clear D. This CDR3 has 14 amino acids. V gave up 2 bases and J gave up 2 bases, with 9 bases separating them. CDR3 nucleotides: TGTGCCAGCAGTTTATCTTTTCTAAACACTGAAGCTTTCTTT. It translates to CASSLSFLNTEAFF.

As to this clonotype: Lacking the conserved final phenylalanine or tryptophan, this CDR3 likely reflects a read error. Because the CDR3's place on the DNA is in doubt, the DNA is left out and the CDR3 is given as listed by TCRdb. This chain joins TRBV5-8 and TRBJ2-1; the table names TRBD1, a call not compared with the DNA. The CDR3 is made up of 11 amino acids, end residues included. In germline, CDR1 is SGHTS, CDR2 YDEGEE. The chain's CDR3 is CASSLKGQDPG.

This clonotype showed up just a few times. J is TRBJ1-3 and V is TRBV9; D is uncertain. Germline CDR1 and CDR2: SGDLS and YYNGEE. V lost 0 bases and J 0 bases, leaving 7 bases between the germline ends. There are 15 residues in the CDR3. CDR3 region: CASSVDRSSGNTIYF. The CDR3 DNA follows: TGTGCCAGCAGCGTAGACCGGAGCTCTGGAAACACCATATATTTT.

Here the CDR3 DNA reads TGTGCCAGCATCACAACAACTGCTGGAAACACCATATATTTT. Translation: CASITTTAGNTIYF. This chain uses TRBV2 with TRBJ1-3; D gene uncertain. Germline-derived CDR1 and CDR2 are SNHLY and FYNNEI. Trimming left V 7 bases short and J 2 bases short, with 12 bases between. This CDR3 has 14 amino acids.

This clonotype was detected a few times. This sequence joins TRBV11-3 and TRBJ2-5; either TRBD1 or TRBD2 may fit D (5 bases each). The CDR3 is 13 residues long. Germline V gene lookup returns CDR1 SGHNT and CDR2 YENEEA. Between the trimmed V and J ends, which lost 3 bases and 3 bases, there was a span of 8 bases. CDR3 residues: CASSFGTEETQYF. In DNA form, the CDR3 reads TGTGCCAGCAGCTTCGGGACGGAAGAGACCCAGTACTTC.

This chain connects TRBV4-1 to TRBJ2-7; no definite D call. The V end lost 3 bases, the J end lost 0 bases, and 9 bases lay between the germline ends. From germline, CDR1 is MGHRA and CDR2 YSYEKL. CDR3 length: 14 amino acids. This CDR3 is CASSHGESSYEQYF. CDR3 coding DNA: TGCGCCAGCAGCCACGGAGAGAGCTCCTACGAGCAGTACTTC.

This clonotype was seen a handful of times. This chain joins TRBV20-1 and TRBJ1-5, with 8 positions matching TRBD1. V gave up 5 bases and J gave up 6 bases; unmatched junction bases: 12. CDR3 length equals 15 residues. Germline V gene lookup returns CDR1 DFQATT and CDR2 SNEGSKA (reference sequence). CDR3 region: CSAPLTGAGAQPQHF. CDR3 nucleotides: TGCAGTGCTCCCCTGACAGGGGCGGGGGCTCAGCCCCAGCATTTT.

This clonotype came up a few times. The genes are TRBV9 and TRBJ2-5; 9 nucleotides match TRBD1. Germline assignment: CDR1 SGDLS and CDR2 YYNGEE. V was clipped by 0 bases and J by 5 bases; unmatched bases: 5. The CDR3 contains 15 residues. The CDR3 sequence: CASSVAGTGLETQYF. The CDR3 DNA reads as TGTGCCAGCAGCGTAGCGGGGACAGGGCTCGAGACCCAGTACTTC.

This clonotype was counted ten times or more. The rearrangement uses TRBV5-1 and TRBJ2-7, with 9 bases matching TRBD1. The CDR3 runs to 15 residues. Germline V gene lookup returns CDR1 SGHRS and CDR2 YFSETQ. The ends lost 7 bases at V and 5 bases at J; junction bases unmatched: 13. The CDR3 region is CASRETGGVKNEQYF. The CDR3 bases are TGCGCCAGCCGAGAAACAGGGGGCGTCAAAAACGAGCAGTACTTC.

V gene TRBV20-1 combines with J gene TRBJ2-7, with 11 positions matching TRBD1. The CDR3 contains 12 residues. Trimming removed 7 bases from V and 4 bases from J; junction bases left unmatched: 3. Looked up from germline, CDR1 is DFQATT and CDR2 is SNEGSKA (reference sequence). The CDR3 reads CSVRDRGYEQYF. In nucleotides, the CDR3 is TGCAGTGTCCGGGACAGGGGGTACGAGCAGTACTTC.

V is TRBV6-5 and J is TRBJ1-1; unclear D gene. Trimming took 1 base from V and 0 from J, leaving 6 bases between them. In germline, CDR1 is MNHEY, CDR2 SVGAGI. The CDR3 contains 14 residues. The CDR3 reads CASSYWPLNTEAFF. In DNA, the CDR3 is TGTGCCAGCAGTTACTGGCCTTTGAACACTGAAGCTTTCTTT.

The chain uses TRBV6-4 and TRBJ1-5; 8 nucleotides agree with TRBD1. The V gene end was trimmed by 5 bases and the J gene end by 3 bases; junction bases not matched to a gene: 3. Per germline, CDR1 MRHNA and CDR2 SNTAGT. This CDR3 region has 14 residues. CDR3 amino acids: CASSPTGDNQPQHF. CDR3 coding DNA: TGTGCCAGCAGTCCGACAGGGGACAATCAGCCCCAGCATTTT.

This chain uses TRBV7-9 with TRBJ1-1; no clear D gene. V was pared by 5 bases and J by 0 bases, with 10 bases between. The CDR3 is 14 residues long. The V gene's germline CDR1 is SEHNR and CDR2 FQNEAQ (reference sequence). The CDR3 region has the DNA TGTGCCAGCAGCCCACGCCAGGTGAACACTGAAGCTTTCTTT. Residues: CASSPRQVNTEAFF.

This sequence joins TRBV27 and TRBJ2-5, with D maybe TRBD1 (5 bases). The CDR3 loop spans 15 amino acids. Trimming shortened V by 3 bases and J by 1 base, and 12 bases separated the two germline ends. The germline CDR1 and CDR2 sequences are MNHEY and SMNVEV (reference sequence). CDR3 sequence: CASSFPDRFQETQYF. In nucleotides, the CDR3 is TGTGCCAGCAGTTTCCCCGACAGATTCCAAGAGACCCAGTACTTC.